This T cell receptor beta chain was identified during a study of T-cell reconstitution after alpha-beta-depleted transplantation in children. Concerning this clonotype itself: Antigen specificity is unknown.

Broader study findings: Elevated TCRbeta diversity at day 60 was traced, in some patients, to surviving recipient T cells and thymic progenitors. Expanded graft clones numbering several hundred reportedly gave rise to alpha-beta T cells about two months after transplant. By one year post-transplant, T-cell counts and diversity largely arose from T cells that were newly produced.

The CDR3 consists of 15 residues. The V gene's germline CDR1 is MNHNS and CDR2 SASEGT. Trimming pared 1 base from V and 4 bases from J, leaving 13 bases between. Preparation of the TCRbeta library involved a method that used unique molecular identifiers. Via MiXCR, TCRdb re-called the PCR reads, giving one row per CDR3 protein. The sample holds 550,000 to 600,000 distinct CDR3 sequences; 23% are singletons and the top ten take 11% to 15%. The specimen comprised PBMCs, mostly from graft donor cells, sampled 360 days after TCRalphabeta/CD19-depleted stem cell transplant. The V gene is TRBV6-1, the J gene TRBJ1-2, with D perhaps TRBD1 (5 bases). The receptor comes from a boy in the first two years of life who had a stem cell transplant for acute myeloid leukemia, so the T cells may come from the graft donor. CDR3 coding DNA: TGTGCCAGCAGTGAAGGGCGACAGAACTTCTATGGCTACACCTTC. Translated, it gives CASSEGRQNFYGYTF.